The 8 T cell receptor beta chains in this list originate from one sample, sequenced in a study of shared clonotypes between healthy human individuals. Profiling relied on immunoSEQ multiplex PCR, and the TCRdb table lists in-frame clones only, not all of them. The data show some 470,000 clones, approximately 80% seen once. The source material was PBMCs. The receptors here all came from a woman aged 40 to 50 in good health. Some clones in this sample may be carry-over from other donors' samples.

This chain links TRBV5-4 with TRBJ2-7; weak D call: TRBD2 (5 bases). The CDR3 runs to 14 residues. Germline assignment: CDR1 SGHNT and CDR2 YYREEE (reference sequence). V was clipped by 0 bases and J by 2 bases, with 9 bases between them. The CDR3 DNA sequence: TGTGCCAGCAGCTTGGGGGCCGGGACCTACGAGCAGTACTTC. Its protein product is CASSLGAGTYEQYF. The entire variable domain, with the rest obtained from reference TRBV5-4 and TRBJ2-7, is as follows: ETGVTQSPTHLIKTRGQQVTLRCSSQSGHNTVSWYQQALGQGPQFIFQYYREEENGRGNFPPRFSGLQFPNYSSELNVNALELDDSALYLCASSLGAGTYEQYFGPGTRLTVT.

The chain has TRBV5-4 and TRBJ1-3; TRBD1 might be the D (6 bases). V was clipped by 4 bases and J by 0 bases, with 17 bases between them. Germline V gene data show CDR1 as SGHNT and CDR2 as YYREEE (reference sequence). This CDR3 has 17 amino acids. The CDR3 nucleotides read TGTGCCAGCAGCCGTCGACCGGACAGCAGCTCTGGAAACACCATATATTTT. Translation gives CASSRRPDSSSGNTIYF.

In its sample, this clone was seen a few times. The chain combines TRBV28 with TRBJ1-5; D uncertain. CDR1 and CDR2 from the germline V gene are MDHEN and SYDVKM. This CDR3 comprises 13 residues. V lost 5 bases, J lost 3 bases, and 8 bases lay in between. CDR3 sequence reads: CASSRSPNQPQHF. The CDR3 DNA reads TGTGCCAGCAGTCGAAGCCCCAATCAGCCCCAGCATTTT.

The chain links TRBV2 to TRBJ2-1; D perhaps matches TRBD2 (6 bases). This CDR3 contains 15 residues. CDR1 and CDR2 from the germline V gene are SNHLY and FYNNEI. Trimming stripped 4 bases from V and 2 bases from J, with 12 bases between. This CDR3 reads CASSAIAEAYNEQFF. CDR3 nucleotide sequence: TGTGCCAGCAGTGCCATAGCGGAGGCCTACAATGAGCAGTTCTTC.

The chain carries TRBV7-9 and TRBJ1-1; D gene uncertain. The germline V gene has CDR1 SEHNR and CDR2 FQNEAQ (reference sequence). V was shortened by 1 base and J by 9 bases, with 18 bases between the two germline ends. The CDR3 extends over 15 amino acids. CDR3 bases: TGTGCCAGCAGCTTAGACCTCACCAAACAAATAAAAGCTTTCTTT. As protein: CASSLDLTKQIKAFF.

The chain combines TRBV6-1 with TRBJ1-6; 7 positions match TRBD1. Looked up from germline, CDR1 is MNHNS and CDR2 is SASEGT. J gave up 6 bases and V 7 bases, and 6 bases lay outside the gene matches. The CDR3 covers 14 residues. CDR3 amino acids: CASKAGTANSPLHF. CDR3 bases: TGTGCCAGCAAGGCCGGGACAGCTAATTCACCCCTCCACTTT.

The rearrangement joins TRBV28 to TRBJ2-1, with D maybe TRBD2 (6 bases). The CDR3 runs 14 residues. Germline V gene sequence: CDR1 MDHEN, CDR2 SYDVKM. V shed 5 bases and J shed 12 bases, with 20 bases lying between them. CDR3 sequence (DNA): TGTGCCAGCAGTCCCCGGAGGGCGTCTATACGGCAGTTCTTC. Amino acid sequence: CASSPRRASIRQFF.

This clone was found many times. The V gene is TRBV7-8, the J gene TRBJ2-5; 12 positions match TRBD1. Judging by the DNA end, TRBJ2-7 fits better; the J call may be wrong. The CDR3 is 14 residues long. Germline V gene data show CDR1 as SGHVS and CDR2 as FQNEAQ. The CDR3 DNA reads TGTGCCAGCAGCCAGGGACAGGGGGCAGGCGAGCAGTACTTC. Its translation: CASSQGQGAGEQYF.